A selection of T cell receptor beta chains follows, all from one sample in a study of tumor and adjacent non-tumor tissue in lung cancer. MiXCR, applied by TCRdb to the multiplex PCR reads, yields one record per CDR3 protein. The sample consists of about 93,000 distinct CDR3 sequences, about 72% of them appearing once. Sequenced: lung tumor tissue. Source of these receptors: a man between 60 and 70 years old with non-small cell lung cancer. Each CDR3 is given with its conserved first and last residue. A D gene is named only where the DNA matches it firmly. Clone size is stated in some rows and not others, as once, few, many or a class when expanded.

TRBJ2-7 | TRBV12-3/TRBV12-4 | TRBD2 | - | CASSLRTSGRAGEQYF | TGTGCCAGCAGTTTAAGGACTAGCGGGAGGGCCGGGGAGCAGTACTTC
TRBJ2-1 | TRBV4-1 | TRBD2 | - | CISSQRTGGARLDNEQFF | TGCATCAGCAGCCAAAGGACGGGGGGGGCCAGGCTGGACAATGAGCAGTTCTTC
TRBJ2-7 | TRBV28 | TRBD1 | - | CASSRGGQGNYEQYF | TGTGCCAGCAGTCGGGGAGGACAGGGGAACTACGAGCAGTACTTC
TRBJ2-6 | TRBV12-3/TRBV12-4 | - | - | CASSPGTSVSRTNVLTF | TGTGCCAGCAGTCCTGGGACTTCTGTCTCTAGGACCAACGTCCTAACTTTC
TRBJ2-2 | TRBV4-2 | TRBD2 | - | CASLKTGTSGSATNTGELFF | TGTGCCAGCCTAAAGACCGGGACTAGCGGGAGCGCGACGAACACCGGTGAGCTGTTTTTT
TRBJ2-7 | TRBV4-1 | TRBD1 | - | CTSSRDSDYEEYF | TGCACCAGTTCCCGGGACAGCGACTACGAGGAGTACTTC
TRBJ1-5 | TRBV12-3/TRBV12-4 | - | few | CVSSFLERPQHF | TGTGTCAGCAGTTTTCTCGAGCGGCCCCAGCATTTT
TRBJ1-2 | TRBV4-2 | - | - | CASSQDLTSGWPDYTF | TGTGCCAGCAGCCAAGATTTAACCTCTGGATGGCCCGACTACACCTTC
TRBJ2-2 | TRBV6-2/TRBV6-3 | - | - | CASSSSENTWELFF | TGTGCCAGCAGTTCATCGGAAAACACATGGGAGCTGTTTTTT
TRBJ2-2 | TRBV12-3/TRBV12-4 | TRBD2 | - | CASRLAGVTWELFF | TGTGCCAGCAGGCTAGCGGGGGTGACCTGGGAGCTGTTTTTT
TRBJ2-7 | TRBV28 | - | many | CASGSLQSRLF | TGTGCCAGCGGATCCCTTCAAAGTCGGCTCTTC
TRBJ1-5 | TRBV20-1 | - | - | CSARDGRFRNQPQHF | TGCAGTGCTAGAGATGGGAGATTTAGGAATCAGCCCCAGCATTTT
TRBJ1-3 | TRBV4-1 | - | many | CASSQEARTTGNTIYF | TGCGCCAGCAGCCAAGAGGCGCGGACAACTGGAAACACCATATATTTT
TRBJ2-7 | TRBV29-1 | - | - | CGVRRGGSYEQYF | TGCGGCGTCCGTAGGGGGGGTTCCTACGAGCAGTACTTC
TRBJ2-5 | TRBV18 | - | - | CASSPPSVQYTQYF | TGTGCCAGCTCACCACCGTCAGTACAATATACCCAGTACTTC
TRBJ2-1 | TRBV5-6 | - | many | CASTERGRNEQFF | TGTGCCAGCACCGAGAGGGGTCGGAATGAGCAGTTCTTC
TRBJ2-6 | TRBV6-5 | - | - | CASSYSWAGGSGANVLTF | -
TRBJ1-5 | TRBV12-3/TRBV12-4 | - | - | CASQTGFNQPQHF | TGTGCCAGCCAGACAGGCTTCAATCAGCCCCAGCATTTT
TRBJ2-3 | TRBV20-1 | - | - | CSARGSLPGTDTQYF | TGCAGTGCTAGGGGGTCTTTACCGGGGACAGATACGCAGTATTTT
TRBJ1-4 | TRBV12-3/TRBV12-4 | TRBD1 | - | CASTQGDNKKLSF | TGTGCCAGCACCCAGGGGGATAATAAAAAACTGTCTTTC
TRBJ2-7 | TRBV29-1 | - | - | CNAGRLRDEQYF | TGCAACGCGGGACGCCTTAGGGACGAGCAGTATTTC
TRBJ1-1 | TRBV12-3/TRBV12-4 | - | many | CASRQNTEAFF | TGTGCCAGCAGACAGAACACTGAAGCTTTCTTT
TRBJ1-5 | TRBV19 | TRBD1 | - | CASIRDSGISNQPQHF | TGTGCCAGTATTCGGGACAGTGGGATTAGCAATCAGCCCCAGCATTTT
TRBJ1-1 | TRBV6-1 | - | - | CTSNDSPRNTEAFF | TGTACCAGCAATGATAGCCCACGGAACACTGAAGCTTTCTTT
TRBJ1-1 | TRBV10-3 | - | many | CAISELGRNTEAFF | TGTGCCATCAGTGAGTTAGGGAGGAACACTGAAGCTTTCTTT
TRBJ2-2 | TRBV29-1 | TRBD2 | medium-sized | CSVYGTSGTNTGELFF | TGCAGCGTGTACGGGACTAGCGGAACGAACACCGGGGAGCTGTTTTTT
TRBJ2-7 | TRBV6-2/TRBV6-3 | - | few | CASSSAGAASYEQYF | TGTGCCAGCAGTTCGGCTGGGGCAGCGTCCTACGAGCAGTACTTC
TRBJ2-2 | TRBV12-3/TRBV12-4 | TRBD1 | many | CASSPGGIGELFF | TGTGCCAGCAGCCCAGGGGGTATCGGGGAGCTGTTTTTT
TRBJ2-1 | TRBV28 | - | many | CASSSWGENSYNEQFF | TGTGCCAGCAGTTCATGGGGGGAGAACTCCTACAATGAGCAGTTCTTC
TRBJ2-7 | TRBV13 | TRBD2 | - | CASSIASGGATEQYF | TGTGCCAGCAGCATTGCTAGCGGGGGGGCCACCGAGCAGTACTTC
TRBJ2-6 | TRBV11-3 | TRBD1 | few | CASSPGTGNSGANVLTF | TGTGCCAGCAGCCCAGGGACAGGGAACTCTGGGGCCAACGTCCTGACTTTC
TRBJ2-5 | TRBV6-6 | TRBD2 | many | CASSQASGSRIQYF | TGTGCCAGCAGCCAAGCCAGCGGGAGCAGAATCCAGTACTTC
TRBJ1-1 | TRBV6-6 | - | - | CASSYDRVNEAFF | TGTGCCAGCAGTTACGATAGGGTGAATGAAGCTTTCTTT
TRBJ2-1 | TRBV11-2 | TRBD2 | - | CASSSRTSGHNEQFF | TGTGCCAGCAGTTCGCGGACTAGCGGCCACAATGAGCAGTTCTTT
TRBJ2-7 | TRBV4-2 | TRBD2 | - | CANNQPVSGEQYF | TGTGCCAACAACCAGCCGGTTAGCGGGGAGCAGTACTTC
TRBJ2-5 | TRBV6-6 | TRBD1 | - | CASTEPRRGRETQYF | TGCGCCAGCACCGAACCGCGTAGGGGGCGAGAGACCCAGTACTTC
TRBJ1-5 | TRBV7-8 | - | many | CASSLVSHQPQHF | TGTGCCAGCAGCTTAGTTTCTCATCAGCCCCAGCATTTT
TRBJ2-4 | TRBV6-6 | TRBD1 | once | CPSSKKTGLTKNIQYF | TGTCCCAGCAGTAAGAAGACAGGGCTCACAAAAAACATTCAGTACTTC
TRBJ1-2 | TRBV29-1 | TRBD1 | - | CSVLNVPGEGAGGYTF | TGCAGCGTACTAAACGTTCCGGGAGAGGGGGCGGGCGGCTACACCTTC
TRBJ2-1 | TRBV11-2 | TRBD1 | - | CASRGGRQDNEQFF | TGTGCCAGCAGAGGGGGCCGCCAGGACAATGAGCAGTTCTTC
TRBJ2-7 | TRBV6-6 | - | - | CVSSYGSDSYEQYF | TGTGTCAGCAGTTATGGCAGCGACAGCTACGAGCAGTACTTC
TRBJ2-7 | TRBV28 | TRBD2 | few | CASTRGGGRNYEQYF | TGTGCCAGCACCCGGGGGGGGGGCCGGAACTACGAGCAGTACTTC
TRBJ1-1 | TRBV6-2/TRBV6-3 | - | - | CASSCSTVGEAFF | TGTGCCAGCAGTTGCTCGACCGTTGGCGAAGCCTTCTTT
TRBJ1-5 | TRBV10-3 | - | many | CAISEVNQPQHF | TGTGCCATCAGTGAGGTCAATCAGCCCCAGCATTTT
TRBJ2-7 | TRBV24-1 | - | - | CATSESQGSRASEQYF | TGTGCCACCAGTGAATCGCAGGGATCTCGGGCCTCCGAGCAATACTTC
TRBJ2-1 | TRBV5-5 | - | - | CASSLTAIVQFF | TGTGCCAGCAGTTTGACTGCTATCGTGCAGTTCTTC
TRBJ1-2 | TRBV7-9 | - | few | CVSSLMAGHYGYTF | TGTGTCAGCAGCTTAATGGCAGGGCACTATGGCTACACCTTC
TRBJ2-7 | TRBV25-1 | TRBD2 | few | CASSGTSGRTHEQYF | TGTGCCAGCAGTGGCACTAGCGGGAGGACCCACGAGCAGTACTTC
TRBJ2-7 | TRBV12-3/TRBV12-4 | - | - | CASSFSWNSYEQYF | TGTGCCAGCAGTTTCAGCTGGAACTCCTACGAGCAGTACTTC
TRBJ2-2 | TRBV6-2/TRBV6-3 | TRBD1 | - | CASRRQGSAELFF | TGTGCCAGCAGACGACAGGGGTCCGCGGAGCTGTTTTTT
TRBJ2-3 | TRBV7-3 | - | - | CASCPMSGMPLYF | TGTGCCAGCTGCCCTATGAGTGGGATGCCTCTGTATTTT
TRBJ2-5 | TRBV12-3/TRBV12-4 | - | - | CASSHTGTLFGKTQYF | TGTGCCAGCAGTCACACCGGGACACTCTTTGGGAAGACCCAGTATTTC
TRBJ2-5 | TRBV10-3 | TRBD2 | - | CAISVMPAGEGETQYF | TGCGCCATCAGTGTTATGCCAGCGGGGGAAGGAGAGACCCAGTACTTC
TRBJ1-1 | TRBV5-5 | TRBD1 | many | CASISRDRGPTEAFF | TGTGCCAGCATCTCACGTGACAGGGGGCCCACTGAAGCTTTCTTT
TRBJ2-3 | TRBV28 | - | once | CASTSAGSDTHYF | TGTGCCAGCACCTCCGCCGGGTCGGATACGCACTATTTT
TRBJ2-3 | TRBV11-2 | - | - | CPSSHRTSMATHYF | TGTCCCAGCAGCCACCGGACCTCTATGGCTACGCATTATTTT
TRBJ2-1 | TRBV20-1 | TRBD2 | many | CSAPHQGSGSLEQFF | TGCAGTGCTCCCCACCAGGGTAGCGGGAGTCTAGAGCAGTTCTTC
TRBJ2-1 | TRBV5-6 | - | - | CASSLLVVQSRQFF | TGTGCCAGCAGCTTGTTGGTGGTGCAGTCAAGACAGTTCTTC
TRBJ2-1 | TRBV11-1 | TRBD1 | medium-sized | CASSLWDRDSEGQFF | TGTGCCAGCAGCTTATGGGACAGGGATTCAGAAGGGCAGTTCTTC
TRBJ1-6 | TRBV28 | - | - | CASSNPGRSNSYNSPLHF | TGTGCCAGCAGTAACCCGGGACGGAGTAACTCCTATAATTCGCCCCTCCACTTT